The T cell receptor beta chain described here comes from a study of identifying expanded T cells in peripheral blood. The study, taken as a whole, reports: Differentially abundant clones: roughly 1.2 between replicates, about 15 at around 2 weeks, more than 18 at four.

Sequenced by immunoSEQ multiplex PCR; TCRdb stores in-frame clones only, minus some. The sample lists 95,000 to 100,000 clones; 70% to 90% were seen once. This CDR3 contains 15 residues. The J segment lost 3 bases and the V segment lost 2 bases, leaving 4 bases of the junction unmatched. The V gene's germline CDR1 is SGHNT and CDR2 YYREEE (reference sequence). Comment on this clone: Its antigen is not known.

Healthy donors had no documented immune events, such as infections, while sampled. The TCR was taken from a person aged 18 to 70 in good health. The sample was blood. This rearrangement joins TRBV5-4 to TRBJ1-4, with 7 bases lining up with TRBD1. CDR3 in DNA: TGTGCCAGCAGCTTCAGGGGGATGGCTAATGAAAAACTGTTTTTT. This gives the protein CASSFRGMANEKLFF.